The TCR beta chain under discussion was sequenced for a study of blood T cell repertoires in COVID-19. Looking at the study overall: Whether acute or convalescent, the COVID-19 samples came from the United States, Italy and Spain. T cells, B-cell-depleted T cells, or PBMCs supplied cDNA or gDNA.

The CDR3 consists of 14 residues. The junction had 2 bases not matched to a gene; V was cut back by 3 bases and J by 1 base. The germline V gene has CDR1 SGHRS and CDR2 YFSETQ. In the study's own analysis: Amplified reference gene primers provided the basis for estimating nucleated cell counts. Using immunoSEQ multiplex PCR, the repertoire was profiled, and TCRdb retains in-frame clones only, with some absent. That table supplies the V and J calls and clone size; D and trimming were determined from the DNA. The data contain about 260,000 clones, around 87% of them singletons. Seattle cases were enrolled at active infection and followed longitudinally.

Sequencing was performed on peripheral blood. The TCR was taken from a woman aged 55 to 70 with COVID-19, enrolled during active disease. The chain has TRBV5-1 and TRBJ2-7; 9 bases map to TRBD1. CDR3 nucleotides: TGCGCCAGCAGCTCCGGGACAGGGTCCTACGAGCAGTACTTC. Residues: CASSSGTGSYEQYF.